Below, one T cell receptor (beta chain) is given with its context. Libraries were prepared by immunoSEQ multiplex PCR; TCRdb keeps only in-frame clonotypes and omits some of them. The sample lists 23,000 or so clones, around two fifths occurring once. Germline values: CDR1 SNHLY, CDR2 FYNNEI. This CDR3 comprises 14 residues. Trimming stripped 4 bases from V and 7 bases from J, with 14 bases between. The source of the sample is a study of graft-versus-host responses after intestinal transplantation. In the study overall: Recipients received multivisceral, liver-intestinal, or isolated intestinal transplants.

Sequenced here: alloreactive CD4+ T cells from a mixed lymphocyte reaction culture, sampled before intestinal transplant. Described subset: CFSE-low proliferating T cells sorted from approximately 6-day pre-transplant mixed lymphocyte reaction (GvH or HvG direction). This sequence joins TRBV2 and TRBJ2-1, with D possibly TRBD2 on 6 matching bases. This receptor was obtained from a human patient who received an intestinal transplant. In DNA form, the CDR3 reads TGTGCCAGCAGTGTCACGGGAGTGAATAATGAGCAGTTCTTC. Protein product: CASSVTGVNNEQFF. The complete variable domain, with remaining parts taken from reference TRBV2 and TRBJ2-1, reads EPEVTQTPSHQVTQMGQEVILRCVPISNHLYFYWYRQILGQKVEFLVSFYNNEISEKSEIFDDQFSVERPDGSNFTLKIRSTKLEDSAMYFCASSVTGVNNEQFFGPGTRLTVL.